The 3 T cell receptor beta chains in this list originate from one sample, sequenced in a study of technical replicates of blood from a handful of donors. Sequencing used immunoSEQ multiplex PCR; TCRdb keeps in-frame clones, though not all of them. The table lists about 80,000 clones, roughly 98% of them singletons. Sequencing was carried out using T cells isolated from PBMCs. The receptors come from a human donor in good health.

The chain combines TRBV5-1 with TRBJ1-1; 7 positions agree with TRBD1. V trimming: 7 bases; J trimming: 0 bases; junction bases outside the gene matches: 3. Germline V gene sequence: CDR1 SGHRS, CDR2 YFSETQ. CDR3 length equals 13 residues. CDR3 loop: CASRDSLNTEAFF. The DNA for the CDR3 is TGCGCCAGCCGGGACAGTCTGAACACTGAAGCTTTCTTT.

This chain uses TRBV18 with TRBJ2-7; 8 bases match TRBD1. The germline V gene encodes CDR1 KGHSH and CDR2 LQKENI. CDR3 length: 14 residues. The trim removed 6 bases at V and 5 bases at J, leaving 9 bases unmatched. CDR3 bases: TGTGCCAGCTCCCTAACAGGGGGTAGGGACGAGCAGTACTTC. It yields the protein CASSLTGGRDEQYF.

This clone occurred once. Germline and junction disagree at one end, which may indicate a read error. The chain employs TRBV6-5 and TRBJ1-2; TRBD1 is a possible D gene (5 bases). CDR1 is MNHEY and CDR2 is SVGAGI in the germline V gene. The CDR3 is made up of 14 amino acids. CDR3 loop: CASRRQTESYDYTF. CDR3 nucleotides: TGTGCCAGCAGGCGACAGACAGAGTCCTATGACTACACCTTC.